These 13 T cell receptor beta chains were all obtained from the same sample, sequenced in a study of blood T cell repertoires in COVID-19. Sequencing was performed with immunoSEQ multiplex PCR; in TCRdb, only in-frame clones are kept and a portion is missing. The table records hundreds of thousands of clones, around 89% of them present only once. The sequenced sample consisted of PBMCs or T cells enriched from blood (not recorded which). The origin of the receptors is a woman aged 18-29 years who had recovered from COVID-19.

V usage is TRBV19 and J usage is TRBJ2-6; tentative D call: TRBD1 (7 bases). The germline V gene encodes CDR1 LNHDA and CDR2 SQIVND (reference sequence). The CDR3 covers 18 residues. V shed 7 bases and J shed 0 bases, with 19 bases lying between them. CDR3 bases: TGTGCCAGTAAGGGCCGGGGGCAGGGGGTCTCTGGGGCCAACGTCCTGACTTTC. Protein sequence: CASKGRGQGVSGANVLTF. The full variable domain, with the rest looked up from reference TRBV19 and TRBJ2-6, is DGGITQSPKYLFRKEGQNVTLSCEQNLNHDAMYWYRQDPGQGLRLIYYSQIVNDFQKGDIAEGYSVSREKKESFPLTVTSAQKNPTAFYLCASKGRGQGVSGANVLTFGAGSRLTVL.

The chain is built from TRBV19 and TRBJ1-2; D possibly corresponds to TRBD1 (6 bases). The CDR3 is 14 residues long. Germline loops: CDR1 LNHDA, CDR2 SQIVND (reference sequence). The V gene lost 3 bases and the J gene lost 7 bases, with 15 bases spanning the gap. The CDR3 sequence: CASSIRGAPGGYTF. In nucleotides, the CDR3 is TGTGCCAGTAGTATCCGGGGGGCCCCGGGTGGCTACACCTTC. Filled out from reference TRBV19 and TRBJ1-2, the complete variable domain reads DGGITQSPKYLFRKEGQNVTLSCEQNLNHDAMYWYRQDPGQGLRLIYYSQIVNDFQKGDIAEGYSVSREKKESFPLTVTSAQKNPTAFYLCASSIRGAPGGYTFGSGTRLTVV.

V is TRBV3-1 (or the pseudogene TRBV3-2) and J is TRBJ2-4; 11 positions agree with TRBD2. Germline-derived CDR1 and CDR2 are LGHDT and YNNKEL (reference sequence). Trimming cost V 4 bases and J 1 base; bases outside gene matches: 3. The length of the CDR3 is 16 residues. DNA of the CDR3: TGTGCCAGCAGCCTAGCGGGGGGGCGCGCCAAAAACATTCAGTACTTC. This sequence encodes CASSLAGGRAKNIQYF.

V and J are TRBV11-2 and TRBJ2-1; TRBD2 matches 15 bases. Germline V gives CDR1 SGHAT, CDR2 FQNNGV. The CDR3 runs 18 residues. V lost 6 bases to trimming and J lost 7 bases; unmatched junction nucleotides: 13. CDR3 amino acids: CASSLGTSGGLFGNEQFF. CDR3 nucleotides: TGTGCCAGCAGTCTAGGGACTAGCGGGGGGCTCTTTGGGAATGAGCAGTTCTTC. Looking up the rest from reference TRBV11-2 and TRBJ2-1 gives the full variable domain: EAGVAQSPRYKIIEKRQSVAFWCNPISGHATLYWYQQILGQGPKLLIQFQNNGVVDDSQLPKDRFSAERLKGVDSTLKIQPAKLEDSAVYLCASSLGTSGGLFGNEQFFGPGTRLTVL.

V usage is TRBV25-1 and J usage is TRBJ1-1; D is unclear. The germline V gene has CDR1 MGHDK and CDR2 SYGVNS. Trimming took off 6 bases at V and 1 base at J, with 9 bases between the two ends. This CDR3 has 13 residues. CDR3 sequence: CASSPVRNTEAFF. The CDR3 DNA reads TGTGCCAGCAGCCCCGTTCGGAACACTGAAGCTTTCTTT.

This sequence joins TRBV5-6 and TRBJ1-2; 12 nucleotides align to TRBD1. The CDR3 has 16 residues. With V trimmed by 4 bases and J by 3 bases, 7 bases remained unmatched. Germline-derived CDR1 and CDR2 are SGHDT and YYEEEE. The CDR3 region has the DNA TGTGCCAGCAGCAAGGGACAGGGGGCGCGGCACTATGGCTACACCTTC. Translation: CASSKGQGARHYGYTF.

A single count supports this clone. This rearrangement joins TRBV9 to TRBJ1-1; no firm D call. Germline-derived CDR1 and CDR2 are SGDLS and YYNGEE. This CDR3 is 13 amino acids long. The V gene lost 4 bases and the J gene lost 5 bases, with 12 bases spanning the gap. The CDR3 region is CASSLSDGTEAFF. The CDR3 coding sequence is TGTGCCAGCAGCCTCTCAGACGGGACTGAAGCTTTCTTT.

This sequence joins TRBV5-3 and TRBJ2-1; D is possibly TRBD2 (5 bases). TRBV5-3 is placed among ORFs of uncertain function. CDR3 length: 12 residues. V dropped 4 bases and J dropped 4 bases, with 6 bases sitting between them. The CDR3 coding sequence is TGTGCCAGAAGCGGACTTTACAATGAGCAGTTCTTC. This encodes CARSGLYNEQFF.

The V and J genes are TRBV5-4 and TRBJ1-1; perhaps TRBD1 as D (5 bases). Germline V CDR1 and CDR2: SGHNT, YYREEE (reference sequence). The CDR3 sequence is 14 residues long. Trimming left V 3 bases short and J 3 bases short, with 12 bases between. CDR3 amino acids: CASSYTGIDTEAFF. As DNA, the CDR3 is TGTGCCAGCAGCTATACAGGTATCGACACTGAAGCTTTCTTT. The entire variable domain, with the rest obtained from reference TRBV5-4 and TRBJ1-1, is as follows: ETGVTQSPTHLIKTRGQQVTLRCSSQSGHNTVSWYQQALGQGPQFIFQYYREEENGRGNFPPRFSGLQFPNYSSELNVNALELDDSALYLCASSYTGIDTEAFFGQGTRLTVV.

This clone was counted a single time. This rearrangement joins TRBV4-1 to TRBJ2-7; 11 nucleotides match TRBD2. The CDR3 is 16 amino acids. V lost 1 base and J lost 2; bases outside the gene matches: 4. The V gene's germline CDR1 is MGHRA and CDR2 YSYEKL. CDR3: CASSQASSGGTYEQYF. Written as DNA, the CDR3 is TGCGCCAGCAGCCAAGCGTCTAGCGGGGGGACCTACGAGCAGTACTTC.

In this sample, this clone turned up a few times. The chain recombines TRBV27 with TRBJ1-1, with a tentative D call TRBD1 (5 bases). The germline CDR1 and CDR2 sequences are MNHEY and SMNVEV (reference sequence). Trimming shortened V by 2 bases and J by 6 bases, and 13 bases separated the two germline ends. The CDR3 length is 14 residues. This chain's CDR3 is CASSLGGGRSEAFF. The CDR3 nucleotides are TGTGCCAGCAGTTTAGGCGGGGGTCGGTCTGAAGCTTTCTTT.

The chain combines TRBV6-5 with TRBJ1-1; tentatively, D is TRBD1 (5 bases). The V and J ends lost 10 bases and 6 bases respectively, with 24 bases between them. Germline V gene data show CDR1 as MNHEY and CDR2 as SVGAGI. The CDR3 sequence is 15 residues long. The CDR3 DNA is TGTGCCACAATCCTTGCTGCAGGGATGGTGGCTGAAGCTTTCTTT. Its translation: CATILAAGMVAEAFF.

The rearrangement joins TRBV7-6 to TRBJ1-1, with 7 bases identical to TRBD1. Germline CDR1 reads SGHVS; CDR2 reads FNYEAQ. J gave up 2 bases and V 4 bases, and 7 bases lay outside the gene matches. This CDR3 is 15 amino acids long. CDR3 coding DNA: TGTGCCAGCAGCTCGGAGGGGGACAGAAACACTGAAGCTTTCTTT. Translation: CASSSEGDRNTEAFF.